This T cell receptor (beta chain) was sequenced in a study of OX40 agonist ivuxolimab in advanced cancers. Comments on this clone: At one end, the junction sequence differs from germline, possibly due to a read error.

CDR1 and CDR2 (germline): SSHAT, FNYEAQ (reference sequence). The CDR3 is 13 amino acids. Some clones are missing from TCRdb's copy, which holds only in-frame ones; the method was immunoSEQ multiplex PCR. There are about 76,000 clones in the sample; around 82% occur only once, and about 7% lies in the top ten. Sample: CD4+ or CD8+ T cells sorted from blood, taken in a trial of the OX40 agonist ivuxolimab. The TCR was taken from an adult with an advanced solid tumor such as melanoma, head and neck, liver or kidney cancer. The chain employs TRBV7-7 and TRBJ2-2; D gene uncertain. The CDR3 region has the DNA TGTGCTAGCAGCTCCTCGAACACCGGGGAGCTGTTTTTT. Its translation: CASSSSNTGELFF.